This TCR beta chain emerged from a study of shared clonotypes between healthy human individuals. Study results and limitations: The donor pool, a small one, limited the genetic and exposure-history diversity represented. The rarefaction results pointed to incomplete sorted-subset sequencing despite large depth. Richness estimates generally favored naive over memory subsets.

Concerning this clone: Its antigen is still unknown.

Method: immunoSEQ multiplex PCR; TCRdb's copy keeps in-frame clones and lacks some. The table shows roughly 2.2 million clones, with approximately 93% occurring only once. The CDR3 has 13 residues. V was pared by 7 bases and J by 8 bases, with 17 bases between. Germline CDR1 is SGHNT and CDR2 is YENEEA. Splitting of CD4+ cells produced CD45RA+ naive and CD45RA-negative memory subsets. Material for sequencing was naive CD4+ T cells from PBMCs. Subset in this sample: CD45RA+ positively selected. The clonotype was recovered from a man younger than 30 in good health. Some clones in this sample may be carry-over from other donors' samples. The V gene is TRBV11-3, the J gene TRBJ1-2, with D perhaps matching TRBD1 (5 bases). The CDR3 DNA reads as TGTGCCAGCACCAACACCCCCGGGGCCGGCTACACCTTC. Translating it yields CASTNTPGAGYTF.